This TCR beta chain came from a study of cytomegalovirus exposure and HLA in healthy donors. The study's findings and limits: In a later analysis, a missense DCLRE1C variant was linked to TCR beta V- and J-gene trimming.

The CDR3 totals 16 residues. Germline V gene data show CDR1 as SGHTA and CDR2 as FQGNSA. With 60 Vbeta and 13 Jbeta primers, the PCR was carried out. Method: immunoSEQ multiplex PCR; TCRdb's copy keeps in-frame clones and lacks some. Altogether roughly 150,000 clones are present, roughly three quarters being singletons, with the ten largest covering approximately 15%. With regard to this clone: Its antigen is unknown. A junction end diverges from the germline sequence, so it may reflect a read error.

The chain employs TRBV7-2 and TRBJ2-6; D may be TRBD1 (5 bases). The TCR sequence derives from a woman aged 35 to 49 in good health and CMV-seronegative. Sequencing was carried out using PBMCs. The chain's CDR3 is CASSSVGDSGANGLTF. CDR3 DNA: TGTGCCAGCAGCTCTGTAGGTGACTCTGGGGCCAACGGCCTGACTTTC.